The 13 T cell receptor beta chains reported below all come from one sample, sequenced in a study of EBV T-cell therapy then PD-1 blockade in nasopharyngeal carcinoma (dated by TCRdb to the early 2020s). Libraries were made using the immunoSEQ multiplex PCR assay. TCRdb carries this immuneACCESS record with in-frame sequences only. Its versions omit some clonotypes, under half of them owing to an unresolved V gene in the studies checked, with the rest unexplained. The sample table shows some 17,000 clones, and 75% to 90% are seen once. The ten largest clones represent less than 30% of the sample. Read against the paper, the sample's treatment or condition label means: AdE1-LMPpoly-expanded autologous EBV-specific T-cell therapy followed by anti-PD-1 nivolumab. These receptors lack a known antigen. Sequencing used CD8+ T cells from blood, obtained at day 0 from a patient whose treatment included autologous EBV-specific T cells and nivolumab. These receptors came from a man aged 35 to 55 with nasopharyngeal carcinoma.

Notes on this clone: The junction departs from germline at one end; a sequencing error may be responsible. The V and J genes are TRBV27 and TRBJ1-2, with a weak D call TRBD1 (5 bases). The CDR3 spans 13 residues. Germline CDR1 and CDR2: MNHEY and SMNVEV (reference sequence). For the CDR3, the DNA is TGTGCCAGCAGTTTAGGGACCCCAGATATCCTCTTGTTC. Translated, it gives CASSLGTPDILLF.

The chain uses TRBV6-7 and TRBJ2-7; D is possibly TRBD1 or TRBD2 (5 bases each). TRBV6-7 is noted as an ORF with a role that remains uncertain. CDR3 length: 17 residues. V lost 0 bases to trimming and J lost 6 bases, with 21 bases between them. The CDR3 bases are TGTGCCAGCAGTTACTCTCCGGGACCGACACTAGTGGGCGAGCAGTACTTC. It translates to CASSYSPGPTLVGEQYF.

In its sample, this clone is medium-sized. The rearrangement uses TRBV6-5 and TRBJ2-7; TRBD1 is a possible D gene (5 bases). The CDR3 has 15 amino acids. Per germline, CDR1 MNHEY and CDR2 SVGAGI. The V end was cut by 0 bases, the J end by 2 bases, with 11 bases between. In DNA form, the CDR3 reads TGTGCCAGCAGTTACTCTCGGTCAGGGCCCTACGAGCAGTACTTC. Its protein is CASSYSRSGPYEQYF.

The chain joins TRBV4-2 to TRBJ2-3; 7 bases are a match to TRBD2. The germline V gene has CDR1 LGHNA and CDR2 YNFKEQ. V dropped 0 bases and J dropped 4; count of bases not matched to a gene: 13. The CDR3 length is 18 residues. The CDR3 sequence: CASSQDSLGLVGADTQYF. CDR3 bases: TGTGCCAGCAGCCAAGATTCCCTCGGACTAGTTGGGGCAGATACGCAGTATTTT.

V and J are TRBV6-1 and TRBJ2-3, with a weak D call TRBD1 (6 bases). The germline gives CDR1 MNHNS, CDR2 SASEGT. Trimming pared 1 base from V and 1 base from J, leaving 9 bases between. The CDR3 consists of 15 residues. The CDR3 sequence: CASSEEQGGTDTQYF. The CDR3 bases are TGTGCCAGCAGTGAAGAACAGGGTGGCACAGATACGCAGTATTTT.

The V gene is TRBV4-2, the J gene TRBJ2-7; 9 bases agree with TRBD1. Germline V gene lookup returns CDR1 LGHNA and CDR2 YNFKEQ. CDR3 length equals 15 residues. V shed 1 base, J shed 4 bases, and the junction held 5 bases outside the gene matches. The CDR3 DNA reads as TGTGCCAGCAGCCAAGTTTGGACAGGGGAGTACGAGCAGTACTTC. Amino acid sequence: CASSQVWTGEYEQYF.

Concerning this clone itself: The identical CDR3 is also encoded by other nucleotide sequences in the sample. The chain uses TRBV6-4 and TRBJ2-3; either TRBD1 or TRBD2 may supply D (6 bases each). The CDR3 is 14 amino acids. V dropped 2 bases and J dropped 1 base, with 7 bases sitting between them. In germline, CDR1 is MRHNA, CDR2 SNTAGT. DNA of the CDR3: TGTGCCAGCAGTGACAGGGGGGGCACAGATACGCAGTATTTT. This codes for CASSDRGGTDTQYF.

V usage is TRBV19 and J usage is TRBJ2-3, with 8 bases that match TRBD1. This CDR3 spans 16 amino acids. The germline gives CDR1 LNHDA, CDR2 SQIVND (reference sequence). Losses at the gene ends were 3 bases for V and 0 bases for J; bases not matched to a gene: 5. CDR3 protein: CASSIRDRSSTDTQYF. The CDR3 nucleotides are TGTGCCAGTAGTATCCGGGACAGGTCGAGCACAGATACGCAGTATTTT.

This chain joins TRBV6-2 or TRBV6-3 and TRBJ2-7, with 7 positions matching TRBD1. The CDR3 has 14 residues. The V gene's germline CDR1 is MNHEY and CDR2 SVGEGT. Trimming at V came to 2 bases and at J to 1 base, leaving 2 bases not matched to a gene. The CDR3 spells CASSYGTESYEQYF. DNA of the CDR3: TGTGCCAGCAGTTACGGGACAGAATCCTACGAGCAGTACTTC.

The V gene is TRBV13, the J gene TRBJ2-5, with D possibly being TRBD1 (5 bases). Germline CDR1 and CDR2: PRHDT and FYEKMQ (reference sequence). The CDR3 runs to 13 residues. V lost 3 bases to trimming and J lost 5 bases, with 10 bases between them. CDR3 nucleotide sequence: TGTGCCAGCAGCTTCAGGGAAGGGGAGACCCAGTACTTC. Its protein is CASSFREGETQYF.

The chain has TRBV7-9 and TRBJ2-7; TRBD2 matches at 7 bases. The CDR3 is 14 amino acids. Germline V gene data show CDR1 as SEHNR and CDR2 as FQNEAQ (reference sequence). V was pared by 5 bases and J by 3 bases, with 7 bases of the junction left unmatched. The DNA for the CDR3 is TGTGCCAGCAGCCCCCCCAGCGGGGACTACGAGCAGTACTTC. Its translation: CASSPPSGDYEQYF. Full variable domain (remainder filled in from reference TRBV7-9 and TRBJ2-7): DTGVSQNPRHKITKRGQNVTFRCDPISEHNRLYWYRQTLGQGPEFLTYFQNEAQLEKSRLLSDRFSAERPKGSFSTLEIQRTEQGDSAMYLCASSPPSGDYEQYFGPGTRLTVT.

This clone was seen once. Other DNA sequences in this sample translate to the same CDR3. This chain connects TRBV7-9 to TRBJ2-1; no clear D gene. The ends were cut back, 0 bases at V and 0 bases at J, with 3 bases in the middle. The CDR3 is 14 amino acids. Germline lookup yields CDR1 SEHNR and CDR2 FQNEAQ (reference sequence). CDR3 protein: CASSLAGSYNEQFF. CDR3 nucleotide sequence: TGTGCCAGCAGCTTAGCGGGCTCCTACAATGAGCAGTTCTTC.

This chain joins TRBV6-2 or TRBV6-3 and TRBJ2-1; no clear D. From germline, CDR1 is MNHEY and CDR2 SVGEGT. The V end was cut by 0 bases, the J end by 6 bases, with 6 bases between. The CDR3 totals 13 residues. CDR3 coding DNA: TGTGCCAGCAGTTACTCGTCCGGCAATGAGCAGTTCTTC. This encodes CASSYSSGNEQFF.